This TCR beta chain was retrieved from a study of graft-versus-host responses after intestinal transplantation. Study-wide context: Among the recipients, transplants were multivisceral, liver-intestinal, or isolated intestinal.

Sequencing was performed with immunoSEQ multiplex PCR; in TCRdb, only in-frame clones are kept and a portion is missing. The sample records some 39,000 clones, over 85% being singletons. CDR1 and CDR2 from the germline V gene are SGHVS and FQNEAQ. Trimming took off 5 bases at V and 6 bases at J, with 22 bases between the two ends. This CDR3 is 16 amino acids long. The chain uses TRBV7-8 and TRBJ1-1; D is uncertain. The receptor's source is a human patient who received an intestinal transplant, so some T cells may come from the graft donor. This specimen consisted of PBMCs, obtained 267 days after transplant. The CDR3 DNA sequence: TGTGCCAGCAGCCCCCCTCGGGCGGGTCCAGTGGCTGAAGCTTTCTTT. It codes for CASSPPRAGPVAEAFF.